This entry features one TCR beta chain sequence. This specimen belongs to a study of cytomegalovirus exposure and HLA in healthy donors. V was shortened by 4 bases and J by 1 base, with 19 bases between the two germline ends. The CDR3 has 17 residues. Germline V gene sequence: CDR1 SGHTA, CDR2 FQGNSA. The PCR contained 60 Vbeta and 13 Jbeta primers. Sequencing used immunoSEQ multiplex PCR; TCRdb keeps in-frame clones, though not all of them. The sample consists of about 150,000 clones, roughly 80% of them appearing once. This sequence was found in a male donor in good health and CMV-seropositive. The genes are TRBV7-2 and TRBJ1-1; a weak D match, TRBD1 (6 bases). The sequencing input was PBMCs. DNA of the CDR3: TGTGCCAGCAGCTACTGGCCCCGTTTACAGGGGAACACTGAAGCTTTCTTT. Protein sequence: CASSYWPRLQGNTEAFF.